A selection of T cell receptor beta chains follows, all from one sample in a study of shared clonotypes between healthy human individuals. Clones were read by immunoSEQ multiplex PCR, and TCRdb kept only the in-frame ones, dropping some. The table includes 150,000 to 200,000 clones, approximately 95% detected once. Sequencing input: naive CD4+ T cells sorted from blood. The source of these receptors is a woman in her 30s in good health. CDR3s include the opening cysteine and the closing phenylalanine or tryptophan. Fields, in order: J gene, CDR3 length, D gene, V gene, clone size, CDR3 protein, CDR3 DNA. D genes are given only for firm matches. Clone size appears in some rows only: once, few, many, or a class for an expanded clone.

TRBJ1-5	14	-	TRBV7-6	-	CASSPGSGNQPQHF	TGTGCCAGCAGCCCAGGTTCGGGCAATCAGCCCCAGCATTTT
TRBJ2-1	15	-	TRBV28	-	CASSTFSVAYNEQFF	TGTGCCAGCAGCACCTTTAGCGTTGCCTACAATGAGCAGTTCTTC
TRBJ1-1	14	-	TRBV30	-	CAWRRGTLNTEAFF	TGTGCCTGGAGACGGGGCACCTTGAACACTGAAGCTTTCTTT
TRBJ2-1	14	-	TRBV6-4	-	CASSEELDFHEQFF	TGTGCCAGCAGTGAAGAGCTAGACTTCCATGAGCAGTTCTTC
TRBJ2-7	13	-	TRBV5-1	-	CASSLGAEYEQYF	TGCGCCAGCAGCTTGGGAGCCGAATACGAGCAGTACTTC
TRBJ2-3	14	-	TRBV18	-	CASSPDGASDTQYF	TGTGCCAGCTCTCCCGATGGGGCTTCAGATACGCAGTATTTT
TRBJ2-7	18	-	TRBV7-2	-	CASSFRAPSGPRSYEQYF	TGTGCCAGCAGCTTCAGAGCCCCTTCCGGACCGAGGAGCTACGAGCAGTACTTC
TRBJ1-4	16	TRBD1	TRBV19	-	CARLGQGLATNEKLFF	TGTGCCCGATTAGGACAGGGTCTTGCAACTAATGAAAAACTGTTTTTT
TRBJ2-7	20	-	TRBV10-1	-	CASSESRPNSQGPHFYEQYF	TGCGCCAGCAGTGAGTCACGCCCCAATAGTCAGGGGCCCCATTTCTACGAGCAGTACTTC
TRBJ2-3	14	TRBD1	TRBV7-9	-	CASSSTGQLDTQYF	TGTGCCAGCAGCTCTACGGGACAGTTAGATACGCAGTATTTT
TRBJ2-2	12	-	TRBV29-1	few	CSVDVNTGELFF	TGCAGCGTGGACGTCAACACCGGGGAGCTGTTTTTT
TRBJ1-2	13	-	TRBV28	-	CASSSDRIDGYTF	TGTGCCAGCAGTTCTGACAGGATTGATGGCTACACCTTC
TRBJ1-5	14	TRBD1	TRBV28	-	CASSLTGGRQPQHF	TGTGCCAGCAGTTTAACAGGGGGGCGACAGCCCCAGCATTTT
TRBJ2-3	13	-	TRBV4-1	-	CASSQASTDTQYF	TGCGCCAGCAGCCAAGCCTCCACAGATACGCAGTATTTT
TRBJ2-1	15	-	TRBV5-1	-	CASSLEGGKAGEQFF	TGCGCCAGCAGCTTGGAAGGCGGGAAGGCAGGAGAGCAGTTCTTC